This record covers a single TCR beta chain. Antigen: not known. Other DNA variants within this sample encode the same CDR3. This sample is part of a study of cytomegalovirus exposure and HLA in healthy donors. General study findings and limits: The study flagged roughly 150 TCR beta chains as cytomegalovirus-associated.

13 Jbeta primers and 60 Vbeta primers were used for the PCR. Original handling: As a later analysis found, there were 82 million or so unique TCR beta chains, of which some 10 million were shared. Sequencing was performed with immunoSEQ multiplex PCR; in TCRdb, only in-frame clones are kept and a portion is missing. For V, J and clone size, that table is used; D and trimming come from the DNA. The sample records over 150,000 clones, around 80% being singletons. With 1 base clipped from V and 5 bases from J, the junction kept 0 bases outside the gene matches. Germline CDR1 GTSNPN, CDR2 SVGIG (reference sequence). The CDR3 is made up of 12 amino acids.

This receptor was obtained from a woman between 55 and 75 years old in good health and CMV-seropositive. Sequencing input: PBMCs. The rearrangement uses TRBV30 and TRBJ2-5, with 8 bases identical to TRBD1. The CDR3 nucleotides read TGTGCCTGGAGTGGACAGGGGGAGACCCAGTACTTC. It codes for CAWSGQGETQYF.